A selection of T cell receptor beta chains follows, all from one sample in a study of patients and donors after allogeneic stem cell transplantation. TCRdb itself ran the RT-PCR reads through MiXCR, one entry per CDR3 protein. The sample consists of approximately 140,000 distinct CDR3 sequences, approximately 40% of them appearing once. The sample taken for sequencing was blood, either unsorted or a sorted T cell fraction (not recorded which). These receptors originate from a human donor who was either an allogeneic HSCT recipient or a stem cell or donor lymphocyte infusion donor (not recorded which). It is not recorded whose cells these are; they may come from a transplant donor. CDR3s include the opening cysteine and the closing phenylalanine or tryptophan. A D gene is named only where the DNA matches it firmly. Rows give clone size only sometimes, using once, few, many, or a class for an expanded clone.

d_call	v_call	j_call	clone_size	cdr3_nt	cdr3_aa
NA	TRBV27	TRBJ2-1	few	TGTGCCAGCAGTTTAGGCGGAAGCTCCTACAATGAGCAGTTCTTC	CASSLGGSSYNEQFF
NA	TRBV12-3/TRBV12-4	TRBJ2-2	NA	TGTGCCAGCGAGGGGCCCGGGAGAGGGGCGCTGGCCGGGGAGCTGTTTTTT	CASEGPGRGALAGELFF
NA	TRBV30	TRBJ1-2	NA	TGTGCCTGGAGTTCGCAGGGCTATGGCTACACCTTC	CAWSSQGYGYTF
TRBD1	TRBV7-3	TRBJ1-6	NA	TGTGCCAGCAGCTGGGACAGGGTATCACCCCTCCACTTT	CASSWDRVSPLHF
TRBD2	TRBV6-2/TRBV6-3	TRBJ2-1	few	TGTGCCAGCAGTCCCCAGGGACTAGCATACAATGAGCAGTTCTTC	CASSPQGLAYNEQFF
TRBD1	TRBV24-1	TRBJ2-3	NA	TGTGCCACCAGTGATTTCGGACAGGACACAGATACGCAGTATTTT	CATSDFGQDTDTQYF
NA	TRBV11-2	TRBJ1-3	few	TGTGCCAGCAGCTTCGGGGAAGCCGGAAACACCATATATTTT	CASSFGEAGNTIYF
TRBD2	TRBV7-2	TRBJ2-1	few	TGTGCCAGCAGACGGACTAGCGGGGGAGACAATGAGCAGTTCTTC	CASRRTSGGDNEQFF
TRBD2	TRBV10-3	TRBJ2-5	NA	TGTGCCATCCGTCCAGCGGGGGGAGAGACCCAGTACTTC	CAIRPAGGETQYF
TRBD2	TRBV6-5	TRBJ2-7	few	TGTGCCAGCAAATACGGGGCTAGCGGATCCTACGAGCAGTACTTC	CASKYGASGSYEQYF
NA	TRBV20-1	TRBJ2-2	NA	TGCAGCCTCCAGGGAGAGGGTGGTTTCAGCGGGGAGCTGTTTTTT	CSLQGEGGFSGELFF
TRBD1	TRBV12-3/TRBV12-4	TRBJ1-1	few	TGTGCCAGCGGGGGGACAGGGATGAACACTGAAGCTTTCTTT	CASGGTGMNTEAFF
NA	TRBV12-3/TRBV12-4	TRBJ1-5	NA	TGTGCCAGCAGAGGGGGGCTACGTGGCAATCAGCCCCAGCATTTT	CASRGGLRGNQPQHF
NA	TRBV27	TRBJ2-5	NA	TGTGCCAGCAGTTCGGGGAATCGGCTGTGGTGGACCCAGTACTTC	CASSSGNRLWWTQYF
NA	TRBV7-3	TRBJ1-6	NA	TGTGCCAGCAGCCAGGCGACAGTCTATAATTCACCCCTCCACTTT	CASSQATVYNSPLHF
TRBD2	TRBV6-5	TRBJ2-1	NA	TGTGCCAGCAGTTACTTGGCGGGGGGCCCCTACAATGAGCAGTTCTTC	CASSYLAGGPYNEQFF
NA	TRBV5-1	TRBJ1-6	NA	TGCGCCATCCCACCCCTCCACTTT	CAIPPLHF
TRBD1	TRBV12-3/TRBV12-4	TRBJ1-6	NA	TGTGCCAGCAGCCCCGGGGACAGGGGACCTTCACCCCTCCACTTT	CASSPGDRGPSPLHF
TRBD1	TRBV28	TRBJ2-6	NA	TGTGCCAGCAGTTCCCCCTCCCCCGGGACAGGGGGCTTTGGGGCCAACGTCCTGACTTTC	CASSSPSPGTGGFGANVLTF
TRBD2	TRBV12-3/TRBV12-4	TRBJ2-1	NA	TGTGCCAGCAGTTTGAGGGGACTAGCGGGGGCCGCCTACAATGAGCAGTTCTTC	CASSLRGLAGAAYNEQFF
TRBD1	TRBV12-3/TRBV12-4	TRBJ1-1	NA	TGTGCCAGCAGTTTGACAGGGGGGTACACTGAAGCTTTCTTT	CASSLTGGYTEAFF
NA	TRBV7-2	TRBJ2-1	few	TGTGCCAGCAGCATTCGACAGAGATACAATGAGCAGTTCTTC	CASSIRQRYNEQFF
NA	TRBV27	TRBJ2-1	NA	TGTGCCAGCAGTTTGAGCTCCTACAATGAGCAGTTCTTC	CASSLSSYNEQFF
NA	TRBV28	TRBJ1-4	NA	TGTGCCAGCAGTTTGCCAGGAATACAGGGCAATGAAAAACTGTTTTTT	CASSLPGIQGNEKLFF
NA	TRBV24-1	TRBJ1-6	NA	TGTGCCACCACCCGACACGGCCTGGACAGCGGGCAGAATTCACCCCTCCACTTT	CATTRHGLDSGQNSPLHF
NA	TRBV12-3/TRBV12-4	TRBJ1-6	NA	TGTGCCAGCAGTCCCGCTAATTCACCCCTCCACTTT	CASSPANSPLHF
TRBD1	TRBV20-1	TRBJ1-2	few	TGCAGTGCTCCTGACAGGGCGCGATTAGGCTACACCTTC	CSAPDRARLGYTF
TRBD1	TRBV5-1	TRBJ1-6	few	TGCGCCAGCAGCCAAGACAGGGTTAACTATAATTCACCCCTCCACTTT	CASSQDRVNYNSPLHF
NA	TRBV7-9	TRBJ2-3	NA	TGTGCCAGCAGCAACGACAGGTCCTACGATACGCAGTATTTT	CASSNDRSYDTQYF
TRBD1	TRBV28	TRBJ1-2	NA	TGTGCCAGCAGCCTAGGACAGGGGGCCCTCTATGGCTACACCTTC	CASSLGQGALYGYTF
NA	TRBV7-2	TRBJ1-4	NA	TGTGCCAGCAGCTTCCGAGGCGCAACTAATGAAAAACTGTTTTTT	CASSFRGATNEKLFF
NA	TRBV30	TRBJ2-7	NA	TGTGCCTGGAGTTTGCGGATTGAGCAGTACTTC	CAWSLRIEQYF
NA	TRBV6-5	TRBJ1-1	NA	TGTGCCAGCAAAACCTGGGTTAAGAACACTGAAGCTTTCTTT	CASKTWVKNTEAFF
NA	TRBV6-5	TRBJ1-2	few	TGTGCCAGCAGTTCCCCGACCGTTCTAAGGAATGGCTACACCTTC	CASSSPTVLRNGYTF
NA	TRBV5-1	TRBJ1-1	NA	TGCGCCAGCAGCTTGGGCTACGGCAGAATCACTGAAGCTTTCTTT	CASSLGYGRITEAFF
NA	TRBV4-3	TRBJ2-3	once	TGCGCCAGCAGCCAAGAAGACAGCGACACAGATACGCAGTATTTT	CASSQEDSDTDTQYF
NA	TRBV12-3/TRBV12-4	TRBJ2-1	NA	TGTGCCAGCCACGCCTCCGATGAGCAGTTCTTC	CASHASDEQFF
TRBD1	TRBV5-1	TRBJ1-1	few	TGCGCCAGCAGCTACCGGACAGGGGGAGGCACTGAAGCTTTCTTT	CASSYRTGGGTEAFF
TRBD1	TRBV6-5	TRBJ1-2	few	TGTGCCAGCAGGGACAGGGGGCGTCCTAACTATGGCTACACCTTC	CASRDRGRPNYGYTF
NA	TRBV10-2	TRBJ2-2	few	TGCGCCAGCAGTGAGTTAGGACAGAACACCGGGGAGCTGTTTTTT	CASSELGQNTGELFF
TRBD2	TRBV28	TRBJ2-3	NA	TGTGCCAGCAGCGGGACTACATCTAGCACAGATACGCAGTATTTT	CASSGTTSSTDTQYF
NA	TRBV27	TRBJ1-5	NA	TGTGCCAGCAGTTTGTCCGGGAAGAGGCCCCAGCATTTT	CASSLSGKRPQHF
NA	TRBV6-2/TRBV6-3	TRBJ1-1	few	TGTGCCAGCAGTTTAACAGGTTACACCACTGAAGCTTTCTTT	CASSLTGYTTEAFF
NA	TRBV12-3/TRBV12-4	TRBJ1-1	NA	TGTGCCAGCAGTTTCCGACACGGGACTGAAGCTTTCTTT	CASSFRHGTEAFF
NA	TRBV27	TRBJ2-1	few	TGTGCCAGCAGTGTAACCGGGACTCTTTACAATGAGCAGTTCTTC	CASSVTGTLYNEQFF
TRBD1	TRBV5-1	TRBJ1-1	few	TGCGCCAGCAGCTGGGGGACAGGAGGCATGAACACTGAAGCTTTCTTT	CASSWGTGGMNTEAFF
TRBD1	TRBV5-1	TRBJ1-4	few	TGTGCCAGCAGCCTGGGACAGAATGAAAAACTGTTTTTT	CASSLGQNEKLFF
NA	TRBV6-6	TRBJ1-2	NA	TGTGCCAGCAGTTACCAGGGGCCGCGAGATGGCTACACCTTC	CASSYQGPRDGYTF
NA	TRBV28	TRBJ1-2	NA	TGTGCCAGCTCCACCGGGGTCTATGGCTACACCTTC	CASSTGVYGYTF
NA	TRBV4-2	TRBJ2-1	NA	TGTGCCAGCAGCCCCGCCCGTCGGGGAATCTCCTACAATGAGCAGTTCTTC	CASSPARRGISYNEQFF
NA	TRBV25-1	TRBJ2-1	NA	TGTGCCAGCAGTTCCGTAAGAGGGGGTCCTAGCTCCTACAATGAGCAGTTCTTC	CASSSVRGGPSSYNEQFF
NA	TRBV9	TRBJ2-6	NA	TGTGCCAGCAGCGTAGCGTGGCCTTCATCTGGGGCCAACGTCCTGACTTTC	CASSVAWPSSGANVLTF